This T cell receptor (beta chain) was recovered during a study of T-cell reconstitution after alpha-beta-depleted transplantation in children. General study results and limits: Once a year had passed after transplant, T-cell counts and diversity came mostly from newly produced T cells. Expanded clones from the graft, numbering several hundred, reportedly supplied alpha-beta T cells about two months after transplant. Some patients' high day-60 TCRbeta diversity was traced to surviving recipient T cells and thymic progenitors.

Researchers prepared the TCRbeta library using unique molecular identifiers, the study reports. TCRdb re-derived calls from the PCR reads in MiXCR, one entry per CDR3 protein. Among 450,000 to 600,000 distinct CDR3 sequences listed, 10% to 13% were seen once. This clonotype was seen many times. Its antigen is not identified. The sequences come from PBMCs, collected before TCRalphabeta/CD19-depleted stem cell transplant. The clonotype was recovered from a child younger than 10 with inherited bone marrow failure, due to receive a stem cell transplant.

CDR3 DNA: TGTGCCAGCAGCCGCAGTGCCTCGAACACTGAAGCTTTCTTT. Protein sequence: CASSRSASNTEAFF. This chain connects TRBV7-2 to TRBJ1-1; unclear D gene. The CDR3 is 14 amino acids. The V gene's germline CDR1 is SGHTA and CDR2 FQGNSA. V lost 5 bases and J lost 1, with 11 bases in between.